What follows describes a single TCR beta chain. The antigen remains undetermined. Primers included in the PCR were 60 Vbeta and 13 Jbeta primers. Sequencing was performed with immunoSEQ multiplex PCR; in TCRdb, only in-frame clones are kept and a portion is missing. The table includes some 200,000 clones, about four fifths detected once. This sample was included in a study of cytomegalovirus exposure and HLA in healthy donors. Germline V gives CDR1 SGHTA, CDR2 FQGNSA. The CDR3 has 14 amino acids. V was pared by 2 bases and J by 4 bases, with 8 bases between. Study findings and constraints: TCR beta sequences reportedly predicted most subjects' HLA-A and HLA-B alleles accurately. Roughly even sequencing depth across donors was the assumption behind the presence/absence analyses. Reported results showed that the classifier diagnosed cytomegalovirus status with high specificity and sensitivity.

The clonotype was recovered from a girl between 5 and 17 years old in good health and CMV-seropositive. This chain connects TRBV7-2 to TRBJ1-4; perhaps TRBD1 as D (6 bases). Sequencing was performed on PBMCs. The DNA for the CDR3 is TGTGCCAGCAGCTTAACAGGGAATAATGAAAAACTGTTTTTT. Its translation is CASSLTGNNEKLFF.